The 14 T cell receptor beta chains in this list originate from one sample, sequenced in a study of identifying expanded T cells in peripheral blood. Sequencing used immunoSEQ multiplex PCR; TCRdb keeps in-frame clones, though not all of them. The repertoire holds tens of thousands of clones, with 89% as singletons. Sequenced material: blood. The receptors were sampled from a person aged 18 to 69 in good health.

The chain uses TRBV18 and TRBJ2-1; no reliable D call. The CDR3 has 13 residues. Germline V CDR1 and CDR2: KGHSH, LQKENI. V gave up 3 bases and J gave up 3 bases, with 6 bases separating them. CDR3 DNA sequence: TGTGCCAGCTCACCTCTAGGCTACAATGAGCAGTTCTTC. Amino acids: CASSPLGYNEQFF.

The chain joins TRBV7-2 to TRBJ2-3; the D gene is possibly TRBD1 (6 bases). This CDR3 region has 16 residues. The germline V gene encodes CDR1 SGHTA and CDR2 FQGNSA. The V end was cut by 4 bases, the J end by 1 base, with 15 bases between. This CDR3 reads CASSSKGGVGTDTQYF. The CDR3 coding sequence is TGTGCCAGCAGCTCCAAAGGGGGAGTGGGCACAGATACGCAGTATTTT. Looking up the rest from reference TRBV7-2 and TRBJ2-3 gives the full variable domain: GAGVSQSPSNKVTEKGKDVELRCDPISGHTALYWYRQSLGQGLEFLIYFQGNSAPDKSGLPSDRFSAERTGGSVSTLTIQRTQQEDSAVYLCASSSKGGVGTDTQYFGPGTRLTVL.

V gene TRBV30 combines with J gene TRBJ2-5; 12 positions agree with TRBD2. Germline CDR1 reads GTSNPN; CDR2 reads SVGIG (reference sequence). V lost 4 bases, J lost 5 bases, and 5 bases stayed unmatched. This CDR3 contains 14 residues. This CDR3 reads CAWNRGLAGETQYF. The CDR3 DNA reads as TGTGCCTGGAATCGGGGACTAGCGGGTGAGACCCAGTACTTC.

For the CDR3, the DNA is TGTGCCAGCAGCTTCGCACAGAGCGGGACAGGCGGTCCCTATGGCTACACCTTC. Protein: CASSFAQSGTGGPYGYTF. The chain has TRBV7-2 and TRBJ1-2, with 8 bases aligning to TRBD1. Germline trimming cut 3 bases from V and 4 bases from J; bases unmatched to any gene: 16. The CDR3 has 18 residues. CDR1 is SGHTA and CDR2 is FQGNSA in the germline V gene.

The J gene is TRBJ2-5, the V gene TRBV5-1; TRBD2 is a possible D gene (6 bases). Germline V gene data show CDR1 as SGHRS and CDR2 as YFSETQ. The CDR3 runs 14 residues. The V end was cut by 0 bases, the J end by 8 bases, with 14 bases between. CDR3 in DNA: TGCGCCAGCAGCTTGGCCGGGAGCGAGGCCACCCAGTACTTC. Its translation is CASSLAGSEATQYF.

V usage is TRBV4-3 and J usage is TRBJ1-4; D uncertain. Germline CDR1 is LGHNA and CDR2 is YSLEER. The CDR3 spans 16 residues. V gave up 1 base and J gave up 4 bases, with 13 bases separating them. This chain's CDR3 is CASSQVLYGVNEKLFF. The CDR3, as DNA: TGCGCCAGCAGCCAAGTCCTCTACGGTGTTAATGAAAAACTGTTTTTT.

The chain couples TRBV30 to TRBJ2-5; D call uncertain. There are 13 residues in the CDR3. V was pared by 1 base and J by 1 base, with 7 bases between. Looked up from germline, CDR1 is GTSNPN and CDR2 is SVGIG (reference sequence). CDR3 nucleotides: TGTGCCTGGAGTGGGGGTCTCCAAGAGACCCAGTACTTC. This translates into CAWSGGLQETQYF.

The rearrangement joins TRBV27 to TRBJ2-7; D is unresolved. CDR1 and CDR2 (germline): MNHEY, SMNVEV (reference sequence). Trimming took 3 bases from V and 6 from J, leaving 12 bases between them. The CDR3 sequence is 13 residues long. For the CDR3, the DNA is TGTGCCAGCAGTTTGTGGGGAATGGGCGAGCAGTACTTC. Protein: CASSLWGMGEQYF.

V usage is TRBV7-3 and J usage is TRBJ1-6; D remains ambiguous. From germline, CDR1 is SGHTA and CDR2 FQGTGA. Trimming cost V 6 bases and J 10 bases, with 22 bases left between them. This CDR3 comprises 16 residues. The chain's CDR3 is CASRATGSREESPLHF. As DNA, the CDR3 is TGTGCCAGCAGAGCAACCGGGAGCAGAGAAGAGTCACCCCTCCACTTT.

V usage is TRBV5-4 and J usage is TRBJ1-6; no clear D. With 2 bases removed from V and 8 bases from J, the gap between germline ends came to 8 bases. Per germline, CDR1 SGHNT and CDR2 YYREEE (reference sequence). The CDR3 runs 13 residues. In nucleotides, the CDR3 is TGTGCCAGCAGCTTAAACGGGGATTCACCCCTCCACTTT. As protein: CASSLNGDSPLHF.

The V and J genes are TRBV6-6 and TRBJ2-7; D not resolved. Trimming cost V 5 bases and J 2 bases, with 4 bases left between them. Germline V lookup: CDR1 MNHNY, CDR2 SVGAGI (reference sequence). CDR3 length: 11 residues. CDR3 bases: TGTGCCAGCAGTGGACCCTACGAGCAGTACTTC. This translates into CASSGPYEQYF.

This chain connects TRBV2 to TRBJ2-7; no firm D call. Trimming removed 6 bases at V and 4 bases at J, with 10 bases between. CDR1 is SNHLY and CDR2 is FYNNEI in the germline V gene. The CDR3 spans 12 residues. CDR3 region: CASSKSGYEQYF. CDR3 DNA sequence: TGTGCCAGCAGCAAGAGTGGGTACGAGCAGTACTTC.

This chain uses TRBV18 with TRBJ2-2; the match to TRBD1 covers 9 bases. The CDR3 covers 16 residues. Germline loops: CDR1 KGHSH, CDR2 LQKENI. V shed 4 bases, J shed 0 bases, and the junction held 3 bases outside the gene matches. The CDR3: CASSQGQGTNTGELFF. Here the CDR3 DNA reads TGTGCCAGCTCACAGGGACAGGGAACGAACACCGGGGAGCTGTTTTTT. Drawing the rest from reference TRBV18 and TRBJ2-2, the complete variable domain is NAGVMQNPRHLVRRRGQEARLRCSPMKGHSHVYWYRQLPEEGLKFMVYLQKENIIDESGMPKERFSAEFPKEGPSILRIQQVVRGDSAAYFCASSQGQGTNTGELFFGEGSRLTVL.

The CDR3 DNA sequence: TGCGCCAGCAGCTTGGGGCAGGGGAATGAAAAACTGTTTTTT. Translated, it gives CASSLGQGNEKLFF. The chain links TRBV5-1 to TRBJ1-4; possible D gene TRBD1, 6 bases. This CDR3 spans 14 amino acids. Germline-derived CDR1 and CDR2 are SGHRS and YFSETQ. Trimming shortened V by 0 bases and J by 5 bases, and 8 bases separated the two germline ends.